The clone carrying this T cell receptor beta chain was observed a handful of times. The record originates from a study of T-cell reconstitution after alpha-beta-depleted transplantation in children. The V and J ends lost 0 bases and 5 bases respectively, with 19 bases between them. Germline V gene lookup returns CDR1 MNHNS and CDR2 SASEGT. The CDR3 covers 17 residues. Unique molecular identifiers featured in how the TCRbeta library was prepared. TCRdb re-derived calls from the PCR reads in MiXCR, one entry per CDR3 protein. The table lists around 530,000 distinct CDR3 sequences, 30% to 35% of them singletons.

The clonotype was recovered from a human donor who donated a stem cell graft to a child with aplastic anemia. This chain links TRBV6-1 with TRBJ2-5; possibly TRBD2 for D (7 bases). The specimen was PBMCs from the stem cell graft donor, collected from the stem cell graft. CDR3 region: CASSEAYGGAGMETQYF. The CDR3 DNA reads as TGTGCCAGCAGTGAAGCCTATGGGGGGGCGGGCATGGAGACCCAGTACTTC.